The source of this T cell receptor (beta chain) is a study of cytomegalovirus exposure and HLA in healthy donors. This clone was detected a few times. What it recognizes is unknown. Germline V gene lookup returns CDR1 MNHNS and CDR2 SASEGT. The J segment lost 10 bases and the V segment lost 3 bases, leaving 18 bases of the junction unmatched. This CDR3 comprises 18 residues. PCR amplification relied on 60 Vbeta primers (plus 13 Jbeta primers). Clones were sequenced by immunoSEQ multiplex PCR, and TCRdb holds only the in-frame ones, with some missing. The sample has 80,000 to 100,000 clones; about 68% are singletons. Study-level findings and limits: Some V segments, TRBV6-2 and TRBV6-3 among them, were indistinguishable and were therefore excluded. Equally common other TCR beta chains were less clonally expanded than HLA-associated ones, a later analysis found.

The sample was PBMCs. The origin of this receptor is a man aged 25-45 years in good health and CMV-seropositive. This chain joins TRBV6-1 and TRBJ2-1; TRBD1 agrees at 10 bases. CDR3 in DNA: TGTGCCAGCAGTGATCCGGGACAGGGGTCCACTAGCCGCCCCGAGCAGTTCTTC. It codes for CASSDPGQGSTSRPEQFF.